The clone carrying this T cell receptor (beta chain) was seen a single time. These data belong to a study of blood T cells in healthy people across ages. Together with a sample-barcoded 5' primer, a J-beta primer mix was included in a second PCR lasting about 6 to 11 cycles. In TCRdb, the 5' RACE reads were re-called with MiXCR into one record per CDR3 protein. In the table there are hundreds of thousands of distinct CDR3 sequences, 20% to 25% of which are singletons. The length of the CDR3 is 14 residues. Trimming pared 4 bases from V and 0 bases from J, leaving 7 bases between. CDR1 is SGHTA and CDR2 is FQGNSA in the germline V gene. This same sample was also taken into another study, of T cells of mothers and their children.

Material: blood. The receptor comes from a boy younger than 18 in good health. This chain joins TRBV7-2 and TRBJ1-3, with D uncertain. The CDR3 protein is CASSSSSSGNTIYF. The CDR3 nucleotides read TGTGCCAGCAGCTCCTCAAGCTCTGGAAACACCATATATTTT.